This T cell receptor (beta chain) was documented in a study of T cells in Graves' hyperthyroidism and ophthalmopathy. Researchers amplified the TCR beta CDR3 regions from RNA transcripts. First-round RT-PCR targeting the TCR CDR3 was performed with the HTBI primer set. TCRdb used MiXCR to reprocess the multiplex PCR reads, holding one entry per CDR3 protein. Seen here are about 360,000 distinct CDR3 sequences, approximately 19% observed once, and the top ten hold 3.7%. Findings and caveats of the study: Ophthalmopathy could be told apart from stable hyperthyroidism with a 13 V-J model.

In the case of this clonotype: Its antigen remains unidentified.

The sequence derives from a woman aged 18-29 years with Graves' hyperthyroidism. Sequenced sample: blood.

CDR3 coding DNA: TGTGCCAGCAGCCTCCCCCGGGACTGGGGGGATGATACGCAGTATTTT. Amino acid sequence: CASSLPRDWGDDTQYF. The V call is TRBV6-2 or TRBV6-3, the J call TRBJ2-3, with D possibly being TRBD2 (6 bases). The CDR3 loop spans 16 amino acids. In germline, CDR1 is MNHEY, CDR2 SVGEGT. V shed 6 bases and J shed 6 bases, with 22 bases lying between them.